Given below is one TCR beta chain in context. Its target is unknown. The same CDR3 also results from other DNA sequences found in this sample. It was CD45RO-negative cells, positively selected for CCR7, that made up naive CD8 cells, with terminally differentiated effector memory CD45RA+ cells excluded. Trimming left V 1 base short and J 0 bases short, with 9 bases between. The CDR3 runs 15 residues. Germline V gives CDR1 LGHNA, CDR2 YSLEER. Under the authors' procedure: There were no quality scores in the junction-only immunoSEQ sequences, so filtering differed. The repertoire was sequenced with immunoSEQ multiplex PCR; TCRdb's copy has only in-frame clones and lacks some. For V, J and clone size, that table is used; D and trimming come from the DNA. Of over 2 million clones listed, just under 95% are singletons. These data come from a study of shared clonotypes between healthy human individuals. Study results and limitations: Clonotype sharing among donors likely depends on sequencing depth.

The source of this sequence is a man younger than 30 in good health. The V and J genes are TRBV4-3 and TRBJ1-1; D unclear. The specimen was naive CD8+ T cells sorted from blood. CDR3 in amino acids: CASSQVPGMNTEAFF. The CDR3 coding sequence is TGCGCCAGCAGCCAAGTTCCGGGGATGAACACTGAAGCTTTCTTT.